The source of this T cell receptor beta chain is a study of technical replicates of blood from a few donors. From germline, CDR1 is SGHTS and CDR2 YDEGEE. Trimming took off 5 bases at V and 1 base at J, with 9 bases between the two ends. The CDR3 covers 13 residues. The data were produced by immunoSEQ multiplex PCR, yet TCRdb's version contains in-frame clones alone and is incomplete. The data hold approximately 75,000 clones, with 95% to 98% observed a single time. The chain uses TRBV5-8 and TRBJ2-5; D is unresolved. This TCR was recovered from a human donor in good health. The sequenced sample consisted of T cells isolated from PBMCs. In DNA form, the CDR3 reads TGTGCCAGCAGTCGGGTCCTCCAAGAGACCCAGTACTTC. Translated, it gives CASSRVLQETQYF.